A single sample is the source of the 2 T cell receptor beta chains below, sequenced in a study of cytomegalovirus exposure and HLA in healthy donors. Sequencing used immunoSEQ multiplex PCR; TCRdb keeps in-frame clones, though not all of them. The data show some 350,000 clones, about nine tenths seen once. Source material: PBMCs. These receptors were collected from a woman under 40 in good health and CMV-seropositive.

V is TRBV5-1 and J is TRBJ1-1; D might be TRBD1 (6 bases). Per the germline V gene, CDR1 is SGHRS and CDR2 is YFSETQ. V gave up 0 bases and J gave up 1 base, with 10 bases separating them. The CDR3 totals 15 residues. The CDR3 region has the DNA TGCGCCAGCAGCTTGGTGGGGGGGCCGAACACTGAAGCTTTCTTT. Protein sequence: CASSLVGGPNTEAFF. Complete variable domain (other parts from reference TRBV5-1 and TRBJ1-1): KAGVTQTPRYLIKTRGQQVTLSCSPISGHRSVSWYQQTPGQGLQFLFEYFSETQRNKGNFPGRFSGRQFSNSRSEMNVSTLELGDSALYLCASSLVGGPNTEAFFGQGTRLTVV.

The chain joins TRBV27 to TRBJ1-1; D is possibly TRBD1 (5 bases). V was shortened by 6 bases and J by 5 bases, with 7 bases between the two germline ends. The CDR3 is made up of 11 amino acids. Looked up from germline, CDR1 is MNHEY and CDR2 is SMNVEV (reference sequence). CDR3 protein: CASSGGTEAFF. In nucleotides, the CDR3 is TGTGCCAGCAGCGGGGGAACTGAAGCTTTCTTT.